This T cell receptor (beta chain) originates from a study of T cells of healthy individuals. A single record per CDR3 protein comes from TCRdb applying MiXCR to the 5' RACE reads. The data contain about 82,000 distinct CDR3 sequences, approximately 4.7% of them seen just once; the ten biggest clones take up about 7.5%. J lost 4 bases, V lost 7 bases, and 13 bases had no gene match. The germline V gene has CDR1 SQVTM and CDR2 ANQGSEA. The CDR3 is 15 amino acids. This clonotype was recorded at least ten times. The clonotype comes from a female donor in good health. This chain links TRBV29-1 with TRBJ2-7, with 10 bases aligning to TRBD1. The CDR3 bases are TGCAGCGCTGGGCCGCGGACAGGGGGTATTTACGAGCAGTACTTC. It yields the protein CSAGPRTGGIYEQYF.